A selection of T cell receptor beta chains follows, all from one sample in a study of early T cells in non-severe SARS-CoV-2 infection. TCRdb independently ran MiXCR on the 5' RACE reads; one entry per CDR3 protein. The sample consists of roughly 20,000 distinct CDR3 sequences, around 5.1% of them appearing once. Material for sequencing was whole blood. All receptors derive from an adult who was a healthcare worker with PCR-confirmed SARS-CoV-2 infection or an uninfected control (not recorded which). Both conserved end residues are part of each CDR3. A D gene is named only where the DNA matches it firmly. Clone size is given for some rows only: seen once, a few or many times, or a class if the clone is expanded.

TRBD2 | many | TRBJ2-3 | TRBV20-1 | CSATLAGGPDTQYF | TGCAGTGCTACACTAGCGGGAGGACCAGATACGCAGTATTTT
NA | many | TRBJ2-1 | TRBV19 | CASSHFPNEQFF | TGTGCCAGTAGTCACTTCCCAAATGAGCAGTTCTTC
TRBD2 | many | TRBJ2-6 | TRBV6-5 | CASTRTSGSFSGANVLTF | TGTGCCAGCACCAGGACTAGCGGGAGTTTTTCTGGGGCCAACGTCCTGACTTTC
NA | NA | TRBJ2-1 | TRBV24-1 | CATSDFLGGTYNEQFF | TGTGCCACCAGTGATTTTTTGGGGGGCACCTACAATGAGCAGTTCTTC
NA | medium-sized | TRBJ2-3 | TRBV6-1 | CASSEMVATDTQYF | TGTGCCAGCAGTGAAATGGTGGCCACAGATACGCAGTATTTT
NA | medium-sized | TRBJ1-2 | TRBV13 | CASSPRDYGYTF | TGTGCCAGCAGCCCCCGGGACTATGGCTACACCTTC
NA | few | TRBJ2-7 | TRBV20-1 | CSAINREQYF | TGCAGTGCTATTAACAGGGAGCAGTACTTC
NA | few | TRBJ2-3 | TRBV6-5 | CASSYSTPDTDTQYF | TGTGCCAGCAGTTACTCCACGCCCGACACAGATACGCAGTATTTT
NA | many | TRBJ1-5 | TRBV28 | CASRKIQSVASNQPQHF | TGTGCCAGCAGGAAAATCCAGTCCGTCGCTAGCAATCAGCCCCAGCATTTT
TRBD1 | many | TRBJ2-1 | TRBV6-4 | CASSSFFGTGDYNEQFF | TGTGCCAGCAGTTCGTTTTTTGGGACAGGGGACTACAATGAGCAGTTCTTC
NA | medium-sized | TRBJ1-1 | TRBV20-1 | CSPLQNRADTEAFF | TGCAGTCCCCTTCAGAACAGGGCCGACACTGAAGCTTTCTTT
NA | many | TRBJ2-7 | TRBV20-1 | CSVSVPPYEQYF | TGCAGTGTTTCCGTCCCCCCCTACGAGCAGTACTTC
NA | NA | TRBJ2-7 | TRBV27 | CASRLFGDQPPYEQYF | TGTGCCAGCCGCCTTTTTGGGGACCAGCCCCCTTACGAGCAGTACTTC
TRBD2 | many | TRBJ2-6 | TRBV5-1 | CASSLVGASGGTGANVLTF | TGCGCCAGCAGCTTGGTAGGGGCTAGCGGGGGAACTGGGGCCAACGTCCTGACTTTC
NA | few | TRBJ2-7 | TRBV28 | CASSLGGLGYEQYF | TGTGCCAGCAGTTTAGGAGGGTTGGGTTACGAGCAGTACTTC
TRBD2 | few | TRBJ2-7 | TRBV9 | CASSVSQREKEQYF | TGTGCCAGCAGCGTAAGTCAGCGGGAAAAAGAGCAGTACTTC
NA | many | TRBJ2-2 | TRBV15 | CATSTRQLHTGELFF | TGTGCCACCAGCACGCGACAGTTGCACACCGGGGAGCTGTTTTTT
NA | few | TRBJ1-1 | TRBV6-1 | CVNSGTIDTEAFF | TGTGTCAACTCCGGGACTATTGATACTGAAGCTTTCTTT
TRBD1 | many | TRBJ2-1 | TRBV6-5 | CASSPAGTGNNEQFF | TGTGCCAGCAGCCCGGCCGGGACAGGGAATAATGAGCAGTTCTTC
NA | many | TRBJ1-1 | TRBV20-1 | CSARLDTEAFF | TGCAGTGCTAGGCTGGACACTGAAGCTTTCTTT
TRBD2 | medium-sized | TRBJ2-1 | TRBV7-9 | CASSLGLAGSYEQFF | TGTGCCAGCAGCTTAGGACTAGCGGGTTCGTATGAGCAGTTCTTC
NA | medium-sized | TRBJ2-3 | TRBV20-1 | CSARDWEDSSTDTQYF | TGCAGTGCTAGAGATTGGGAGGATTCTAGCACAGATACGCAGTATTTT
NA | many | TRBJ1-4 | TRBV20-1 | CSARASRGRGTNEKLFF | TGCAGTGCTAGAGCCTCGCGGGGGCGAGGAACTAATGAAAAACTGTTTTTT
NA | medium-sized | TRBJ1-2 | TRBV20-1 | CSATWATFNYGYTF | TGCAGTGCTACTTGGGCCACCTTTAACTATGGCTACACCTTC
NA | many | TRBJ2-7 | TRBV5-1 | CASSVNQGFYEQYF | TGCGCCAGCAGCGTTAACCAGGGCTTCTACGAGCAGTACTTC
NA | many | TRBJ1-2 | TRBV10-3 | CAISESTNYGYTF | TGTGCCATCAGTGAGTCAACTAACTATGGCTACACCTTC
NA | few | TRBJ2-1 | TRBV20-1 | CSARDYNEQFF | TGCAGTGCTAGGGACTACAATGAGCAGTTCTTC
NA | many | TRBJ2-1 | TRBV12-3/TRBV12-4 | CASSLIFGEGYNEQFF | TGTGCCAGCAGTTTAATCTTCGGGGAAGGGTACAATGAGCAGTTCTTC
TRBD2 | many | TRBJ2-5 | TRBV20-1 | CSARDTWRTSGRSSPETQYF | TGCAGTGCTAGAGATACTTGGCGGACTAGCGGGAGATCTTCACCAGAGACCCAGTACTTC
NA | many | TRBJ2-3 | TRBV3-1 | CASSQSSADTQYF | TGTGCCAGCAGCCAATCGAGTGCAGATACGCAGTATTTT
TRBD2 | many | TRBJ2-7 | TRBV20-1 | CSARLAGVYEQYF | TGCAGTGCCCGACTAGCGGGAGTTTACGAGCAGTACTTC
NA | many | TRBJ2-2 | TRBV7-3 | CASSLGGPRTGELFF | TGTGCCAGCAGCTTAGGGGGGCCGAGAACCGGGGAGCTGTTTTTT
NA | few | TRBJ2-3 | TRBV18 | CASSPRTGITDTQYF | TGTGCCAGCTCACCTAGGACGGGGATCACAGATACGCAGTATTTT
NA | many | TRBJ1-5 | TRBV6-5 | CASSYQGNQPQHF | TGTGCCAGCAGTTACCAGGGCAATCAGCCCCAGCATTTT
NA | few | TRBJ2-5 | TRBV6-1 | CASSWGGETQYF | TGTGCCAGCAGCTGGGGCGGAGAGACCCAGTACTTC
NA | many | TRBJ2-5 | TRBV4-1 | CASSHGRGGGETQYF | TGCGCCAGCAGCCACGGCCGAGGTGGAGGGGAGACCCAGTACTTC
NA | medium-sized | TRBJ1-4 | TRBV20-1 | CSARGGSTNEKLFF | TGCAGTGCTAGAGGGGGATCGACTAATGAAAAACTGTTTTTT
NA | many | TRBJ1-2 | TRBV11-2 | CASSFSFQENAGYTF | TGTGCCAGCAGCTTCTCGTTCCAGGAGAACGCTGGCTACACCTTC
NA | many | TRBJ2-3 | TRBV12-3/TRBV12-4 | CASSPWLTDTQYF | TGTGCCAGCAGCCCCTGGCTCACAGATACGCAGTATTTT
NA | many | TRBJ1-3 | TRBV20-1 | CSVSPSGAGGNTIYF | TGCAGTGTCAGCCCTTCGGGGGCAGGAGGAAACACCATATATTTT
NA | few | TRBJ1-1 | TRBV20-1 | CSARDEGDLRAEAFF | TGCAGTGCTAGAGACGAAGGGGACCTCCGTGCTGAAGCTTTCTTT
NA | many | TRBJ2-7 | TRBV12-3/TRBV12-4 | CASRGGRYEQYF | TGTGCCAGCAGGGGCGGCCGCTACGAGCAGTACTTC
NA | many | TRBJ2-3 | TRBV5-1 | CASSRLGGDTDTQYF | TGCGCCAGCAGCCGCCTCGGCGGAGACACAGATACGCAGTATTTT
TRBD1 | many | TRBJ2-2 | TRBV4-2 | CASSQGDRRSGELFF | TGTGCCAGCAGCCAGGGGGACAGGAGGAGTGGGGAGCTGTTTTTT
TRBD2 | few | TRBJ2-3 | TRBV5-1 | CASSKGTSGIGTDTQYF | TGCGCCAGCAGCAAGGGGACTAGCGGGATTGGTACAGATACGCAGTATTTT